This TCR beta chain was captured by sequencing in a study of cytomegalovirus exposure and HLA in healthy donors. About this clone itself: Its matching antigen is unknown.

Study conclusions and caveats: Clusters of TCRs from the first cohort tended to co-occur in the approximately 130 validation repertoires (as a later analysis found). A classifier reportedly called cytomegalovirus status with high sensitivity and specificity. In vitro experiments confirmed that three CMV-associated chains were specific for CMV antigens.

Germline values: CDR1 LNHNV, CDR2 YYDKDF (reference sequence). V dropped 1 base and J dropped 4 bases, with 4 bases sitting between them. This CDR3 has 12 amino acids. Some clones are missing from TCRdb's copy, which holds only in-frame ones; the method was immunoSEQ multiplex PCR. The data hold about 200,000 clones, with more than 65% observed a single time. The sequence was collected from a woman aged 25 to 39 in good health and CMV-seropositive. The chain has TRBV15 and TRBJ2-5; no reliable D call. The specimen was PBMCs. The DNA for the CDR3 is TGTGCCACCAGCAGAGCCCTAGAGACCCAGTACTTC. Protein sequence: CATSRALETQYF.